These 6 T cell receptor beta chains were sequenced from one sample in a study of T cells after yellow fever vaccination. TCRdb re-derived calls from the 5' RACE reads in MiXCR, one entry per CDR3 protein. Of 500,000 to 650,000 distinct CDR3 sequences listed, around 17% are singletons. Sequencing was performed on PBMCs, taken about 5 days after the first yellow fever vaccination. These receptors came from a young man who received the YFV17D yellow fever vaccine.

This clonotype was found many times. The chain uses TRBV11-1 and TRBJ2-1; 8 bases are a match to TRBD2. Germline values: CDR1 SGHAT, CDR2 FQDESV (reference sequence). The ends lost 5 bases at V and 13 bases at J; junction bases unmatched: 16. The CDR3 has 15 residues. CDR3 residues: CASSQPLAGQRRQFF. DNA of the CDR3: TGTGCCAGCAGCCAACCTCTAGCGGGCCAGCGGAGACAGTTCTTC.

This clonotype was counted many times. The chain has TRBV12-3 or TRBV12-4 and TRBJ1-2; D uncertain. Trimming removed 6 bases at V and 7 bases at J, with 12 bases between. CDR3 length: 12 residues. CDR3 residues: CASSTGYGGYTF. The DNA for the CDR3 is TGTGCCAGCAGCACGGGGTACGGTGGCTACACCTTC.

This clonotype was counted a few times. The rearrangement links TRBV10-3 to TRBJ1-4; D unclear. The CDR3 spans 13 residues. V lost 4 bases and J 12 bases, leaving 15 bases between the germline ends. The V gene's germline CDR1 is ENHRY and CDR2 SYGVKD. The CDR3 DNA follows: TGTGCCATCAGTGCAAGGGAAACTGGTGAACTGTTTTTT. Amino acids: CAISARETGELFF.

This clonotype showed up just a few times. The chain is built from TRBV11-2 and TRBJ2-7; D gene ambiguous. Per the germline V gene, CDR1 is SGHAT and CDR2 is FQNNGV. The CDR3 has 13 amino acids. V lost 5 bases to trimming and J lost 3 bases, with 11 bases between them. The CDR3 DNA reads as TGTGCCAGCAGCCCAATGCCCCTCTACGAGCAGTACGTC. Translation: CASSPMPLYEQYV.

This chain uses TRBV11-2 with TRBJ2-1; the match to TRBD2 covers 10 bases. V shed 2 bases, J shed 7 bases, and the junction held 2 bases outside the gene matches. This CDR3 contains 14 residues. Germline assignment: CDR1 SGHAT and CDR2 FQNNGV. The CDR3 DNA sequence: TGTGCCAGCAGCTTAACAGCGGGGGGGAATGAGCAGTTCTTC. It is translated as CASSLTAGGNEQFF.

The chain recombines TRBV27 with TRBJ1-1, with D unresolved. The germline V gene encodes CDR1 MNHEY and CDR2 SMNVEV (reference sequence). This CDR3 contains 13 residues. The V end lost 5 bases, the J end lost 4 bases, and 11 bases lay between the germline ends. The CDR3 reads CASSKGIGTEAFF. CDR3 coding DNA: TGTGCCAGCAGTAAGGGTATCGGCACTGAAGCTTTCTTT.